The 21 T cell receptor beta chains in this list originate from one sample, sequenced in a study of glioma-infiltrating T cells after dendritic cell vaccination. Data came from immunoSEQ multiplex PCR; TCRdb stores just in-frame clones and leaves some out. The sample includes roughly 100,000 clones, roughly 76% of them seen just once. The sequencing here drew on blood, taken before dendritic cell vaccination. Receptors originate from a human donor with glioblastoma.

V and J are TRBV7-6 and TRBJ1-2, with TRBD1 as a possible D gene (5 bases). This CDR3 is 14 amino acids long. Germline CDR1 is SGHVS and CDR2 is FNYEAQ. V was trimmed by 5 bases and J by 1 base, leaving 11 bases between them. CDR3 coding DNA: TGTGCCAGCAGCCCCGCTCAGGGTAACTATGGCTACACCTTC. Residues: CASSPAQGNYGYTF.

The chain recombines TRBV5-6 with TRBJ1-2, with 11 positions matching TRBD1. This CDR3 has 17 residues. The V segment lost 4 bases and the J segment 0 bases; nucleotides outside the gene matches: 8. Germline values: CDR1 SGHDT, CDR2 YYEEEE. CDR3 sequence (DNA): TGTGCCAGCAGCCCCGGGACAGGGGGGAACGCTAACTATGGCTACACCTTC. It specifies CASSPGTGGNANYGYTF. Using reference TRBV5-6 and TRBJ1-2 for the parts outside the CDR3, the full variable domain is DAGVTQSPTHLIKTRGQQVTLRCSPKSGHDTVSWYQQALGQGPQFIFQYYEEEERQRGNFPDRFSGHQFPNYSSELNVNALLLGDSALYLCASSPGTGGNANYGYTFGSGTRLTVV.

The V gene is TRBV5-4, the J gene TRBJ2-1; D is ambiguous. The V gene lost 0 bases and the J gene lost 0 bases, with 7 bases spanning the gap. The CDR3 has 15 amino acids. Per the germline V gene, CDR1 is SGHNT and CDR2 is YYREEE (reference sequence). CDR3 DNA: TGTGCCAGCAGCTTGGACAGTAGCTCCTACAATGAGCAGTTCTTC. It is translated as CASSLDSSSYNEQFF.

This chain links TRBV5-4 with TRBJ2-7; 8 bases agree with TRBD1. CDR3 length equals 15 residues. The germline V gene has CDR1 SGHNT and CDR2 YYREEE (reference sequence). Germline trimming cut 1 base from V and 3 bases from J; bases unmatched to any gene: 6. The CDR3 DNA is TGTGCCAGCAGCTTGATGGCAGGGGGCCTCTACGAGCAGTACTTC. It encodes CASSLMAGGLYEQYF.

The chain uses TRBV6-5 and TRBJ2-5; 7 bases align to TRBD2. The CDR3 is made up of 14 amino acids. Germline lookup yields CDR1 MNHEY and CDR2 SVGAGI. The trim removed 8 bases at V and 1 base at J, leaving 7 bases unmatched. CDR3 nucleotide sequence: TGTGCCAGCTCCCAACTAGCGCTCCAAGAGACCCAGTACTTC. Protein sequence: CASSQLALQETQYF.

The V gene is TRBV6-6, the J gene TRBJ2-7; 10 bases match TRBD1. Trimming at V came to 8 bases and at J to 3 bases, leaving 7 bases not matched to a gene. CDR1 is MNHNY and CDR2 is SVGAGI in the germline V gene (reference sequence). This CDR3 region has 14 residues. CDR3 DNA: TGTGCCAGCGGCGACCGGACAGGGGGCTACGAGCAGTACTTC. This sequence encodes CASGDRTGGYEQYF.

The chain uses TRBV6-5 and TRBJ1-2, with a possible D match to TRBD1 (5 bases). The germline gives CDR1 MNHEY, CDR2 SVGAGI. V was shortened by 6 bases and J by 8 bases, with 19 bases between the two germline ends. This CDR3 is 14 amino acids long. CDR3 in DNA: TGTGCCAGCAGGGGGACTCCTCCCATAAGGGGCTACACCTTC. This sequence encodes CASRGTPPIRGYTF.

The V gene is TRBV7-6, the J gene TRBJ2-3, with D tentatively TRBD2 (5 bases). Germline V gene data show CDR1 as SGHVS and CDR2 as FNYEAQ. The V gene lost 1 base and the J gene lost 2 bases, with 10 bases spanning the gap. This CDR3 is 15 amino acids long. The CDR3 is CASSLDGEPTDTQYF. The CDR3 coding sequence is TGTGCCAGCAGCTTAGACGGGGAGCCCACAGATACGCAGTATTTT.

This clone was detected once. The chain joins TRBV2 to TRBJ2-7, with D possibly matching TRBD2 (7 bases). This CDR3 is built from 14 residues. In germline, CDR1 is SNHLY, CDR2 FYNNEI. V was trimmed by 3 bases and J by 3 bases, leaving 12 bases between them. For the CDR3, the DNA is TGTGCCAGCAGTGAGGGGGGGCGCGGCTACGAGCAGTACTTC. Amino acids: CASSEGGRGYEQYF.

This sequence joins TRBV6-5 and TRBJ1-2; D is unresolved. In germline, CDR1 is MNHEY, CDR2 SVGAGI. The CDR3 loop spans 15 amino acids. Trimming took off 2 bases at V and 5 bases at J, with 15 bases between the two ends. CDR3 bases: TGTGCCAGCAGTTACGGAAAAGCCGGGTCTTATGGCTACACCTTC. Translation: CASSYGKAGSYGYTF.

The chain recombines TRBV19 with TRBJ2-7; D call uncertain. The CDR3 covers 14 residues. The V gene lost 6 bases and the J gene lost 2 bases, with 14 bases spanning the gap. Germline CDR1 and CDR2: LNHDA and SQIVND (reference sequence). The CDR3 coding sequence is TGTGCCAGTAGCATCGACGACACCGCCTACGAGCAGTACTTC. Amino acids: CASSIDDTAYEQYF.

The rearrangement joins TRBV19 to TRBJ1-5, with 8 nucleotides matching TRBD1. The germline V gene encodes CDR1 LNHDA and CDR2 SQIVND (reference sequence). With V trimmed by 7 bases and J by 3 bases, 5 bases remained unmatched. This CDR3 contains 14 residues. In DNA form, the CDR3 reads TGTGCCAGTACGGACAGGGTACCCAATCAGCCCCAGCATTTT. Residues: CASTDRVPNQPQHF.

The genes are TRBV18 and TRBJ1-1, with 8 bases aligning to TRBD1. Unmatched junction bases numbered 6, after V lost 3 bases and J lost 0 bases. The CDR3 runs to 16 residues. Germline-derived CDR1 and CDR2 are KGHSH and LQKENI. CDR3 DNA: TGTGCCAGCTCACCTACGACAGGGGAGATGAACACTGAAGCTTTCTTT. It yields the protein CASSPTTGEMNTEAFF.

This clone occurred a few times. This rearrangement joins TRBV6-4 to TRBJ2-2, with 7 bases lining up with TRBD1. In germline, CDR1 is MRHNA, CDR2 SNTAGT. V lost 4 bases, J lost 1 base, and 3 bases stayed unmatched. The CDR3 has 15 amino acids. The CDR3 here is CASSGDRENTGELFF. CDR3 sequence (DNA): TGTGCCAGCAGTGGCGACAGGGAGAACACCGGGGAGCTGTTTTTT.

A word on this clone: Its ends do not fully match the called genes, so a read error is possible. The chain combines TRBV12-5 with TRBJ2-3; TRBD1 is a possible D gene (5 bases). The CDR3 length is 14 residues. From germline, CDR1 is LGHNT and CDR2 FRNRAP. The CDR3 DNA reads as TGTGCTAGTGGCTTGGGGCCCGCTGGAGATACGCAGTATTTT. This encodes CASGLGPAGDTQYF.

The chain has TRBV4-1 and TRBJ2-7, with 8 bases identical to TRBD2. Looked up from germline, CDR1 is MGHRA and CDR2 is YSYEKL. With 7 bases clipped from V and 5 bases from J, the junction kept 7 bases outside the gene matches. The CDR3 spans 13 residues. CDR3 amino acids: CASTGGGLDEQYF. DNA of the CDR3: TGCGCCAGCACCGGGGGGGGGCTCGACGAGCAGTACTTC.

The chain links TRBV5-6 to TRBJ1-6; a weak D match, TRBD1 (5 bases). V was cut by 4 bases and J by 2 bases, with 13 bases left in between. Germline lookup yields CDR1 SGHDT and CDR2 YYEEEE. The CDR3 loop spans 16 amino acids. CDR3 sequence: CASSLHRFTYNSPLHF. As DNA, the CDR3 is TGTGCCAGCAGCCTCCACAGGTTTACCTATAATTCACCCCTCCACTTT.

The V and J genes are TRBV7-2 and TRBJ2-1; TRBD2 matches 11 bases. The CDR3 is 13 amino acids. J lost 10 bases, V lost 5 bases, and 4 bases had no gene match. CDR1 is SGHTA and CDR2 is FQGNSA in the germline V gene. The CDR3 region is CASSQIAGGEQFF. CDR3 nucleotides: TGTGCCAGCAGCCAAATAGCGGGGGGGGAGCAGTTCTTC. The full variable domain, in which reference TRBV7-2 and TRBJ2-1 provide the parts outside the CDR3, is GAGVSQSPSNKVTEKGKDVELRCDPISGHTALYWYRQSLGQGLEFLIYFQGNSAPDKSGLPSDRFSAERTGGSVSTLTIQRTQQEDSAVYLCASSQIAGGEQFFGPGTRLTVL.

For the CDR3, the DNA is TGTGCCAGCAGCCACATGAACACTGAAGCTTTCTTT. Amino acids: CASSHMNTEAFF. V is TRBV4-2 and J is TRBJ1-1, with D unclear. Germline-derived CDR1 and CDR2 are LGHNA and YNFKEQ. Trimming pared 3 bases from V and 0 bases from J, leaving 2 bases between. The CDR3 is made up of 12 amino acids.

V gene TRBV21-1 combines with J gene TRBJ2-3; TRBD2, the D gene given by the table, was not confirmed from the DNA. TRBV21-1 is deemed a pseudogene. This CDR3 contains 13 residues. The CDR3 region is CASRVGREDTQYF. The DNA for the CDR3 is TGTGCCAGCAGGGTCGGACGGGAGGATACGCAGTATTTT.

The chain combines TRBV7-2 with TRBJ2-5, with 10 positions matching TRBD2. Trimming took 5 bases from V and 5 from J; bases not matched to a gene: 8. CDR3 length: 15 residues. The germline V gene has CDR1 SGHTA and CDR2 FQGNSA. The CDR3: CASSTTSGDGETQYF. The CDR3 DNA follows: TGTGCCAGCAGCACCACTAGCGGGGACGGGGAGACCCAGTACTTC. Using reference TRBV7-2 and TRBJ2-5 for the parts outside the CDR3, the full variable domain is GAGVSQSPSNKVTEKGKDVELRCDPISGHTALYWYRQSLGQGLEFLIYFQGNSAPDKSGLPSDRFSAERTGGSVSTLTIQRTQQEDSAVYLCASSTTSGDGETQYFGPGTRLLVL.